A single T cell receptor beta chain is shown here with its context. The CDR3 spans 16 residues. V dropped 1 base and J dropped 6 bases, with 17 bases sitting between them. Germline values: CDR1 SGHKS, CDR2 YYEKEE (reference sequence). TCRdb keeps only in-frame clones here, not all; method: immunoSEQ multiplex PCR. The table includes approximately 150,000 clones, 90% to 95% detected once. This sample is part of a study of control samples from healthy donors and cancer patients. The receptor's source is a man between 18 and 29 years old in good health. This chain joins TRBV5-5 and TRBJ2-4; D gene unclear. Sequencing was done on a sample of blood. CDR3 nucleotides: TGTGCCAGCAGCTTGTATCACCCCTCCGCCTTAAACATTCAGTACTTC. This codes for CASSLYHPSALNIQYF.